The 6 T cell receptor beta chains given below trace back to one sample, sequenced in a study of blood T cell repertoires in COVID-19. Assay: immunoSEQ multiplex PCR; the TCRdb copy retains only in-frame clones and omits some. The sample lists under 250,000 clones, around 80% occurring once. Material for sequencing was peripheral blood. All receptors derive from a woman aged 55-69 years who had recovered from COVID-19.

CDR3 in amino acids: CASGLLTGKWVAGYTF. DNA for the CDR3: TGTGCTAGTGGTTTGCTCACAGGGAAATGGGTAGCTGGCTACACCTTC. This chain connects TRBV12-5 to TRBJ1-2; a possible D gene is TRBD1 (6 bases). V was cut by 2 bases and J by 7 bases, with 20 bases left in between. Germline V gives CDR1 LGHNT, CDR2 FRNRAP. The CDR3 consists of 16 residues. Using reference TRBV12-5 and TRBJ1-2 for the parts outside the CDR3, the full variable domain is DARVTQTPRHKVTEMGQEVTMRCQPILGHNTVFWYRQTMMQGLELLAYFRNRAPLDDSGMPKDRFSAEMPDATLATLKIQPSEPRDSAVYFCASGLLTGKWVAGYTFGSGTRLTVV.

This clone was recorded only once. The genes are TRBV19 and TRBJ2-1, with 9 bases matching TRBD1. CDR1 is LNHDA, CDR2 SQIVND, per germline (reference sequence). Trimming took 6 bases from V and 0 from J; bases not matched to a gene: 6. The CDR3 runs 16 residues. The CDR3 sequence is CASSTDRGSSYNEQFF. The CDR3 DNA sequence: TGTGCCAGTAGCACCGACAGGGGGAGCTCCTACAATGAGCAGTTCTTC.

This rearrangement joins TRBV4-2 to TRBJ2-2; 9 bases match TRBD2. The CDR3 consists of 16 residues. Germline lookup yields CDR1 LGHNA and CDR2 YNFKEQ. Trimming took 1 base from V and 4 from J; bases not matched to a gene: 4. The CDR3 region is CASSQVGGGATGELFF. Here the CDR3 DNA reads TGTGCCAGCAGCCAAGTGGGCGGGGGGGCCACCGGGGAGCTGTTTTTT.

This clone was observed once. The chain's CDR3 is CATGEGGPGETQYF. CDR3 DNA sequence: TGTGCCACGGGCGAGGGGGGGCCAGGAGAGACCCAGTACTTC. The chain has TRBV6-5 and TRBJ2-5, with a possible D match to TRBD2 (7 bases). The ends were cut back, 10 bases at V and 4 bases at J, with 19 bases in the middle. The CDR3 covers 14 residues. Germline lookup yields CDR1 MNHEY and CDR2 SVGAGI.

V usage is TRBV27 and J usage is TRBJ2-5, with 12 bases aligning to TRBD2. This CDR3 is built from 21 residues. Looked up from germline, CDR1 is MNHEY and CDR2 is SMNVEV (reference sequence). V shed 5 bases and J 1 base; nucleotides not matched to a gene: 20. CDR3 sequence reads: CASSPTSPLAGGHSFQETQYF. The DNA of the CDR3 is TGTGCCAGCAGTCCCACCTCCCCACTAGCGGGGGGCCATTCCTTCCAAGAGACCCAGTACTTC.

The chain recombines TRBV5-4 with TRBJ2-3; TRBD2 matches at 9 bases. Trimming took 4 bases from V and 3 from J; bases not matched to a gene: 9. The length of the CDR3 is 16 residues. Germline values: CDR1 SGHNT, CDR2 YYREEE (reference sequence). The CDR3 DNA reads as TGTGCCAGCAGCCCCACTGGCGGGGGGGTGACAGATACGCAGTATTTT. Amino acids: CASSPTGGGVTDTQYF.